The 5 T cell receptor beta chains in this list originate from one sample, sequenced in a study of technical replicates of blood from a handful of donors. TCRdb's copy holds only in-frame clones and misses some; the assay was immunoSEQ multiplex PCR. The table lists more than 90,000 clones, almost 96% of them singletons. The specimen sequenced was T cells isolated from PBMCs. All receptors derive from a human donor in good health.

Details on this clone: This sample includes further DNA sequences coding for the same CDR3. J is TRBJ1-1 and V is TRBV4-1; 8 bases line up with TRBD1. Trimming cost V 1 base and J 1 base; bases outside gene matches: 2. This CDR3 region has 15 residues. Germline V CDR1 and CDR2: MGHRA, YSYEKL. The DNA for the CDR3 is TGCGCCAGCAGCCAAGCAGGGGGCACGAACACTGAAGCTTTCTTT. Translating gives CASSQAGGTNTEAFF.

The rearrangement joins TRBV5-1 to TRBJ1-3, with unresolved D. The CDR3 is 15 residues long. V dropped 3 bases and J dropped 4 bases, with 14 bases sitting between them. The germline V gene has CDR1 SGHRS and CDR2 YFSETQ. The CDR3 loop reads CASSSLGGEGNTIYF. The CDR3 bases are TGCGCCAGCAGCTCCCTTGGAGGAGAAGGAAACACCATATATTTT.

CDR3 nucleotide sequence: TGTGCCAGCAGTTGGGAGGCCTCTGGCTATGGCTACACCTTC. This encodes CASSWEASGYGYTF. This chain joins TRBV6-5 and TRBJ1-2; no firm D call. The CDR3 sequence is 14 residues long. V was trimmed by 4 bases and J by 4 bases, leaving 13 bases between them. Germline lookup yields CDR1 MNHEY and CDR2 SVGAGI.

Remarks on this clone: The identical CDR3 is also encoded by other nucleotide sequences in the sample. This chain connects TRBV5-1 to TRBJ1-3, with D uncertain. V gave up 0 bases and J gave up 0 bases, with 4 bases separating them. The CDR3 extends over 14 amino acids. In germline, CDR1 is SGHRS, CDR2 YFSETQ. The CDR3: CASSLGDSGNTIYF. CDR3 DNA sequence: TGCGCCAGCAGCTTGGGAGACTCTGGAAACACCATATATTTT.

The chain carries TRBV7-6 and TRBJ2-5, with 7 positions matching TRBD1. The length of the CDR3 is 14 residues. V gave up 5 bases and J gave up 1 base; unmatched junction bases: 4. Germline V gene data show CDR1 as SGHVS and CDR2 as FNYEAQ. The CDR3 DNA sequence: TGTGCCAGCAGCCTGGGACAGTTCCAAGAGACCCAGTACTTC. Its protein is CASSLGQFQETQYF.